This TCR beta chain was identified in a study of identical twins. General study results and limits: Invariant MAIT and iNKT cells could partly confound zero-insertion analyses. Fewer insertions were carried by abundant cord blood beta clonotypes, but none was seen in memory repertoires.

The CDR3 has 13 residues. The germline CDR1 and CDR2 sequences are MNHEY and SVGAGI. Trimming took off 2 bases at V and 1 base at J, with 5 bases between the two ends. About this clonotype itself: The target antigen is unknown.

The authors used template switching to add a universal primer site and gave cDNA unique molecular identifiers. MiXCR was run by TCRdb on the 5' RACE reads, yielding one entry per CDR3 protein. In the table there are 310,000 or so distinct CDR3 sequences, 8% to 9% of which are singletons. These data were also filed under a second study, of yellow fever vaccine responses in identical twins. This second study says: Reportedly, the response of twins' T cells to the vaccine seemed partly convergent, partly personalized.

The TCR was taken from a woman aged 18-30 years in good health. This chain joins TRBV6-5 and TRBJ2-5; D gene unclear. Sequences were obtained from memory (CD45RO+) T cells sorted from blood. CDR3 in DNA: TGTGCCAGCAGTTACCGACCCCAAGAGACCCAGTACTTC. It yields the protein CASSYRPQETQYF.